One and the same sample provided the 18 T cell receptor beta chains below, sequenced in a study of T cell repertoires in cytomegalovirus infection. TCRdb recomputed calls from the reads with MiXCR, one row per CDR3 protein. The table shows some 320,000 distinct CDR3 sequences, with 29% occurring only once. The antigens these receptors bind are not known. Sequences were derived from cultured PBMCs, sampled from culture after CMV antigen stimulation. The receptors were sampled from a human donor in good health (CMV status not recorded). Some clones in this sample may be carry-over from other donors' samples.

The V and J genes are TRBV19 and TRBJ2-6, with D possibly TRBD1 on 6 matching bases. This CDR3 is 14 amino acids long. Germline lookup yields CDR1 LNHDA and CDR2 SQIVND (reference sequence). Trimming stripped 11 bases from V and 0 bases from J, with 11 bases between. CDR3 loop: CAVGALSGANVLTF. The CDR3 DNA follows: TGTGCCGTGGGGGCTCTCTCTGGGGCCAACGTCCTGACTTTC.

The rearrangement links TRBV7-8 to TRBJ2-3; D gene uncertain. The V gene's germline CDR1 is SGHVS and CDR2 FQNEAQ. Trimming stripped 2 bases from V and 4 bases from J, with 16 bases between. CDR3 size: 16 residues. CDR3 nucleotide sequence: TGTGCCAGCAGCTTATCATCTTCGGTGGTAGCAGATACGCAGTATTTT. It translates to CASSLSSSVVADTQYF.

The genes are TRBV6-1 and TRBJ1-2, with a possible D match to TRBD1 (5 bases). Germline V gene data show CDR1 as MNHNS and CDR2 as SASEGT. The CDR3 totals 12 residues. Trimming shortened V by 3 bases and J by 8 bases, and 10 bases separated the two germline ends. The CDR3: CASSDQGRGYTF. As DNA, the CDR3 is TGTGCCAGCAGTGATCAGGGACGAGGCTACACCTTC.

The chain is built from TRBV28 and TRBJ1-1; D perhaps matches TRBD1 (6 bases). Germline lookup yields CDR1 MDHEN and CDR2 SYDVKM. V lost 3 bases to trimming and J lost 9 bases, with 11 bases between them. The CDR3 consists of 12 residues. The chain's CDR3 is CASSLWDKKAFF. CDR3 sequence (DNA): TGTGCCAGCAGTTTGTGGGACAAAAAAGCTTTCTTT.

This chain joins TRBV12-3 or TRBV12-4 and TRBJ2-3, with TRBD1 identical over 7 bases. V gave up 6 bases and J gave up 1 base; unmatched junction bases: 13. This CDR3 is 17 amino acids long. The DNA for the CDR3 is TGTGCCAGCAGCCCCGGCGACAGGGTAGGGGGCACAGATACGCAGTATTTT. This sequence encodes CASSPGDRVGGTDTQYF.

This clonotype was recorded a few times. V usage is TRBV7-6 and J usage is TRBJ2-1; D ambiguous. V lost 4 bases, J lost 10 bases, and 8 bases lay in between. The CDR3 spans 11 residues. The germline CDR1 and CDR2 sequences are SGHVS and FNYEAQ. As DNA, the CDR3 is TGTGCCAGCAGCTCCAGCCGCGAGCAGTTCTTC. It encodes CASSSSREQFF.

The J gene is TRBJ2-1, the V gene TRBV3-1; TRBD2 might be the D (5 bases). This CDR3 contains 15 residues. V was trimmed by 4 bases and J by 12 bases, leaving 22 bases between them. The germline V gene encodes CDR1 LGHDT and CDR2 YNNKEL (reference sequence). The CDR3 nucleotides read TGTGCCAGCAGCCCACGGCTACTAGACCCAAAGTGGCAGTTCTTC. Translated, it gives CASSPRLLDPKWQFF.

The V gene is TRBV7-3, the J gene TRBJ1-3; possible D gene TRBD1, 5 bases. Germline V gives CDR1 SGHTA, CDR2 FQGTGA. The CDR3 extends over 13 amino acids. V lost 5 bases and J 8 bases, leaving 13 bases between the germline ends. The CDR3 DNA follows: TGTGCCAGCAGCCCCTGGGGGGGAGACACCATATATTTT. Amino acids: CASSPWGGDTIYF.

This chain connects TRBV19 to TRBJ2-7; 10 nucleotides match TRBD1. The CDR3 runs to 15 residues. Losses at the gene ends were 3 bases for V and 1 base for J; bases not matched to a gene: 3. The V gene's germline CDR1 is LNHDA and CDR2 SQIVND (reference sequence). CDR3 sequence reads: CASSISGQGSYEQYF. In DNA form, the CDR3 reads TGTGCCAGTAGTATTTCGGGACAGGGGTCCTACGAGCAGTACTTC.

This clonotype was counted only a few times. In DNA, the CDR3 is TGCGCCAGCAGCCAAGGATACAGCACTACCTATGGCTACACCTTC. The encoded protein is CASSQGYSTTYGYTF. The chain links TRBV4-1 to TRBJ1-2; unclear D gene. The CDR3 has 15 amino acids. Germline loops: CDR1 MGHRA, CDR2 YSYEKL. V lost 1 base, J lost 4 bases, and 13 bases lay in between.

This clonotype was observed many times. Here the CDR3 DNA reads TGTGCCAGCAGCGTACAGGGAAGGGTCTATGGCTACACCTTC. This codes for CASSVQGRVYGYTF. The chain carries TRBV7-2 and TRBJ1-2; D perhaps matches TRBD1 (6 bases). V shed 5 bases and J shed 4 bases, with 14 bases lying between them. Germline CDR1 and CDR2: SGHTA and FQGNSA. The CDR3 has 14 residues.

There are a few counts of this clonotype. The CDR3 nucleotides read TGCGCCAGCAGCCCTATTGGACGGAAGAACACTGAAGCTTTCTTT. It translates to CASSPIGRKNTEAFF. This sequence joins TRBV4-1 and TRBJ1-1; D gene unclear. The germline V and J ends were trimmed by 4 bases and 1 base, with 13 bases remaining between them. CDR1 MGHRA and CDR2 YSYEKL come from the germline V gene. This CDR3 is 15 amino acids long.

The rearrangement joins TRBV9 to TRBJ1-6, with 7 bases matching TRBD1. V lost 0 bases, J lost 8 bases, and 8 bases stayed unmatched. Germline lookup yields CDR1 SGDLS and CDR2 YYNGEE. This CDR3 is 16 amino acids long. The CDR3 DNA is TGTGCCAGCAGCGTAGGGTCACAGGGGAGGGATTCACCCCTCCACTTT. Residues: CASSVGSQGRDSPLHF. Complete variable domain (other parts from reference TRBV9 and TRBJ1-6): DSGVTQTPKHLITATGQRVTLRCSPRSGDLSVYWYQQSLDQGLQFLIQYYNGEERAKGNILERFSAQQFPDLHSELNLSSLELGDSALYFCASSVGSQGRDSPLHFGNGTRLTVT.

This clonotype was seen repeatedly, ten times or more. The chain employs TRBV27 and TRBJ1-2; 7 bases are a match to TRBD1. Germline values: CDR1 MNHEY, CDR2 SMNVEV (reference sequence). The CDR3 runs to 15 residues. The V and J ends lost 5 bases and 3 bases, in that order; junction bases with no gene match: 9. The CDR3 is CASSLTGPQYYGYTF. The CDR3, as DNA: TGTGCCAGCAGTCTGACAGGGCCCCAATACTATGGCTACACCTTC.

This clonotype occurred a few times. The rearrangement joins TRBV25-1 to TRBJ1-2, with 8 bases identical to TRBD1. The V segment lost 7 bases and the J segment 3 bases; nucleotides outside the gene matches: 1. The CDR3 is 12 residues long. CDR1 is MGHDK and CDR2 is SYGVNS in the germline V gene. The CDR3 region has the DNA TGTGCCAGCAAACAGGGGGACTATGGCTACACCTTC. Amino acid sequence: CASKQGDYGYTF.

V is TRBV7-9 and J is TRBJ2-2; D uncertain. Germline CDR1 is SEHNR and CDR2 is FQNEAQ (reference sequence). Trimming left V 5 bases short and J 5 bases short, with 12 bases between. The CDR3 consists of 14 residues. The CDR3 DNA follows: TGTGCCAGCAGCCCCTCGCTAGGGACCGGGGAGCTGTTTTTT. Protein sequence: CASSPSLGTGELFF.

The J gene is TRBJ2-7, the V gene TRBV5-1, with a possible D match to TRBD2 (6 bases). Germline V gives CDR1 SGHRS, CDR2 YFSETQ. V shed 3 bases and J shed 6 bases, with 16 bases lying between them. The CDR3 is made up of 14 amino acids. CDR3 DNA: TGCGCCAGCAGCTATGCGACTAGTATAAGCGAGCAGTACTTC. Its protein product is CASSYATSISEQYF. Drawing the rest from reference TRBV5-1 and TRBJ2-7, the complete variable domain is KAGVTQTPRYLIKTRGQQVTLSCSPISGHRSVSWYQQTPGQGLQFLFEYFSETQRNKGNFPGRFSGRQFSNSRSEMNVSTLELGDSALYLCASSYATSISEQYFGPGTRLTVT.

Only a few counts were recorded for this clonotype. This sequence joins TRBV7-2 and TRBJ2-5; D is perhaps TRBD1 or TRBD2 (5 bases each). The CDR3 consists of 14 residues. Germline lookup yields CDR1 SGHTA and CDR2 FQGNSA. V lost 5 bases and J 1 base, leaving 11 bases between the germline ends. The CDR3 sequence: CASSARDGQETQYF. CDR3 nucleotide sequence: TGTGCCAGCAGCGCCCGGGACGGCCAAGAGACCCAGTACTTC.